The next 24 T cell receptor beta chains were all read from a single sample in a study of naive and memory T cell subsets (dated by TCRdb to the late 2010s). Findings and caveats that apply to the study as a whole: A few larger clonotypes were present in naive repertoires, especially CD8 naive repertoires, and these clonotypes were possibly memory cells re-expressing CD45RA.

Libraries were constructed by UMI-ligation and nested PCR. The instrument given in TCRdb is Illumina MiSeq. The beta constant-region primer was an equimolar mix of two oligonucleotides covering both TRBC1 and TRBC2. The ligated cDNA went through four rounds of PCR with nested alpha and beta constant-region primers together with the SP2 primer. TCRdb handled the public reads itself, with Q25 trimming in fastp and clone calling in MiXCR, and kept productive beta chains. Duplicate CDR3 protein sequences are folded into a single record with the most common DNA and genes. The sample includes some 82,000 distinct CDR3 sequences, with roughly 12% observed a single time. 0.13% of the sample is held by the ten biggest clonotypes. For these TCRs, the target antigens are not known. Sequenced input: naive CD4+ T cells from blood. What the cell subset or site label conveys for this sample: naive T cells, CD45RA high CD27+. These receptors came from a human donor in good health.

This clonotype showed up many times. The chain recombines TRBV20-1 with TRBJ2-3; TRBD2 matches at 9 bases. V shed 0 bases, J shed 2 bases, and the junction held 3 bases outside the gene matches. This CDR3 is 15 amino acids long. Germline V gene sequence: CDR1 DFQATT, CDR2 SNEGSKA (reference sequence). CDR3 region: CSARDEGLATDTQYF. In DNA, the CDR3 is TGCAGTGCTAGAGATGAGGGACTAGCCACAGATACGCAGTATTTT.

This clonotype has a handful of counts. This chain joins TRBV20-1 and TRBJ1-1; 7 bases align to TRBD1. CDR3 length equals 13 residues. The junction had 8 bases not matched to a gene; V was cut back by 0 bases and J by 10 bases. Per the germline V gene, CDR1 is DFQATT and CDR2 is SNEGSKA (reference sequence). Here the CDR3 DNA reads TGCAGTGCTAGAGATCCGCGACAGGGCGCAGCTTTCTTT. This codes for CSARDPRQGAAFF.

This clonotype showed up just a few times. V gene TRBV28 combines with J gene TRBJ1-1; D call uncertain. The CDR3 covers 13 residues. Germline CDR1 and CDR2: MDHEN and SYDVKM. V shed 2 bases and J shed 8 bases, with 12 bases lying between them. The CDR3 is CASSLAALKEAFF. CDR3 nucleotide sequence: TGTGCCAGCAGTTTAGCGGCGCTCAAGGAAGCTTTCTTT.

This clonotype has a count of ten or more. The chain is built from TRBV7-2 and TRBJ2-3; 10 positions match TRBD1. CDR1 is SGHTA and CDR2 is FQGNSA in the germline V gene. This CDR3 region has 18 residues. After removal of 5 bases from V and 4 bases from J, the junction contained 15 bases not matched to a gene. For the CDR3, the DNA is TGTGCCAGCAGCCCTGGACAGGGGGTCAGGCAAGGGGCAGATACGCAGTATTTT. As protein: CASSPGQGVRQGADTQYF. The whole variable domain, filled in from reference TRBV7-2 and TRBJ2-3, reads GAGVSQSPSNKVTEKGKDVELRCDPISGHTALYWYRQSLGQGLEFLIYFQGNSAPDKSGLPSDRFSAERTGGSVSTLTIQRTQQEDSAVYLCASSPGQGVRQGADTQYFGPGTRLTVL.

The table lists this clonotype with a count of one. This chain connects TRBV7-9 to TRBJ1-2; D is unresolved. The CDR3 is 15 residues long. V lost 0 bases, J lost 3 bases, and 11 bases lay in between. Germline V CDR1 and CDR2: SEHNR, FQNEAQ (reference sequence). Written as DNA, the CDR3 is TGTGCCAGCAGCTTAGCGAACGGGGAAGACTATGGCTACACCTTC. Residues: CASSLANGEDYGYTF.

This clonotype was counted ten times or more. The chain joins TRBV6-2 or TRBV6-3 to TRBJ2-5; D remains ambiguous. CDR3 length: 15 amino acids. Looked up from germline, CDR1 is MNHEY and CDR2 is SVGEGT. The V end lost 8 bases, the J end lost 0 bases, and 16 bases lay between the germline ends. The CDR3 nucleotides are TGTGCCAGCGGATATACAGCGACGTACCAAGAGACCCAGTACTTC. This sequence encodes CASGYTATYQETQYF.

This clonotype came up a few times. The chain carries TRBV7-8 and TRBJ2-7; D is perhaps TRBD2 (5 bases). CDR1 and CDR2 (germline): SGHVS, FQNEAQ. This CDR3 is built from 15 residues. The ends were cut back, 5 bases at V and 2 bases at J, with 16 bases in the middle. The CDR3 region is CASSPPRTGAYEQYF. The CDR3 region has the DNA TGTGCCAGCAGCCCCCCGAGGACTGGAGCCTACGAGCAGTACTTC.

In nucleotides, the CDR3 is TGCGCCAGCAGCCAAGATCCGGGAGATACGCAGTATTTT. Translated: CASSQDPGDTQYF. The chain employs TRBV4-3 and TRBJ2-3; D gene uncertain. The CDR3 loop spans 13 amino acids. The germline V and J ends were trimmed by 0 bases and 5 bases, with 6 bases remaining between them. CDR1 is LGHNA, CDR2 YSLEER, per germline.

This clonotype was detected ten times or more. CDR3 DNA: TGTGCCAGCAGTTCCAGACCTGGATACGAGCAGTACTTC. Its translation is CASSSRPGYEQYF. The chain carries TRBV7-7 and TRBJ2-7; D call uncertain. V gave up 6 bases and J gave up 4 bases, with 13 bases separating them. CDR3 length: 13 amino acids. Germline V gives CDR1 SSHAT, CDR2 FNYEAQ (reference sequence).

This clonotype came up many times. Here the CDR3 reads CASSQRGTRTHEQYF. The DNA of the CDR3 is TGTGCCAGCAGCCAAAGAGGCACACGGACCCACGAGCAGTACTTC. This chain connects TRBV4-2 to TRBJ2-7; D call uncertain. Germline V gene sequence: CDR1 LGHNA, CDR2 YNFKEQ. The CDR3 is made up of 15 amino acids. V shed 2 bases and J shed 5 bases, with 16 bases lying between them.

This clonotype was recorded at least ten times. The chain links TRBV28 to TRBJ1-5; 9 bases align to TRBD1. With V trimmed by 2 bases and J by 5 bases, 4 bases remained unmatched. This CDR3 is built from 15 residues. The V gene's germline CDR1 is MDHEN and CDR2 SYDVKM. Here the CDR3 reads CASSLTGGLDQPQHF. Written as DNA, the CDR3 is TGTGCCAGCAGTTTAACAGGGGGCTTGGATCAGCCCCAGCATTTT.

This clonotype was found a few times. This chain uses TRBV10-3 with TRBJ2-2; D unresolved. This CDR3 is built from 11 residues. V was cut by 8 bases and J by 8 bases, with 9 bases left in between. Germline lookup yields CDR1 ENHRY and CDR2 SYGVKD. The CDR3 DNA is TGTGCCATCCCCTGGACGGGGGAGCTGTTTTTT. The encoded protein is CAIPWTGELFF.

The chain has TRBV12-3 or TRBV12-4 and TRBJ2-3; D might be TRBD2 (5 bases). V was cut by 4 bases and J by 0 bases, with 8 bases left in between. The CDR3 loop spans 14 amino acids. The CDR3 reads CASSWELSTDTQYF. The DNA for the CDR3 is TGTGCCAGCAGTTGGGAGCTGAGCACAGATACGCAGTATTTT.

This clonotype was seen at least ten times. The chain links TRBV19 to TRBJ2-1; 7 bases line up with TRBD1. There are 14 residues in the CDR3. J gave up 4 bases and V 6 bases, and 6 bases lay outside the gene matches. CDR1 is LNHDA, CDR2 SQIVND, per germline (reference sequence). The CDR3 region has the DNA TGTGCCAGTAGGCCGGGACAGACTTACAATGAGCAGTTCTTC. Its protein is CASRPGQTYNEQFF.

The chain uses TRBV20-1 and TRBJ1-5, with D unclear. The CDR3 totals 12 residues. CDR1 DFQATT and CDR2 SNEGSKA come from the germline V gene (reference sequence). V was cut by 5 bases and J by 5 bases, with 10 bases left in between. The DNA of the CDR3 is TGCAGTGCTGGACTAACAGATCAGCCCCAGCATTTT. This codes for CSAGLTDQPQHF.

The V and J genes are TRBV12-5 and TRBJ2-5, with TRBD2 matching over 11 bases. Germline lookup yields CDR1 LGHNT and CDR2 FRNRAP. This CDR3 region has 17 residues. Unmatched junction bases numbered 9, after V lost 0 bases and J lost 6 bases. Here the CDR3 reads CASGLVLGGTSGKTQYF. The CDR3 nucleotides are TGTGCTAGTGGTTTGGTACTAGGGGGGACTAGCGGCAAGACCCAGTACTTC.

The rearrangement links TRBV2 to TRBJ2-1, with a weak D call TRBD2 (6 bases). CDR1 and CDR2 from the germline V gene are SNHLY and FYNNEI. Trimming left V 7 bases short and J 6 bases short, with 13 bases between. The CDR3 has 13 residues. CDR3 sequence (DNA): TGTGCCAGCAATGGGGGGATGAGCAATGAGCAGTTCTTC. Its translation: CASNGGMSNEQFF.

This chain joins TRBV18 and TRBJ1-5; 12 bases align to TRBD1. The CDR3 length is 16 residues. Unmatched junction bases numbered 7, after V lost 4 bases and J lost 6 bases. Germline V gene data show CDR1 as KGHSH and CDR2 as LQKENI. This chain's CDR3 is CASSRAGTGGPQPQHF. The CDR3, as DNA: TGTGCCAGCTCACGGGCCGGGACAGGGGGCCCTCAGCCCCAGCATTTT.

This clonotype was recorded at least ten times. This chain joins TRBV18 and TRBJ2-7; the D is unclear. V lost 1 base and J 5 bases, leaving 9 bases between the germline ends. The CDR3 runs to 13 residues. Germline V gene sequence: CDR1 KGHSH, CDR2 LQKENI. The CDR3 nucleotides are TGTGCCAGCTCACCACAGGGTATCCACGAGCAGTACTTC. Translating it yields CASSPQGIHEQYF.

This clonotype was counted only a few times. The genes are TRBV30 and TRBJ1-4; TRBD1 is a possible D gene (6 bases). The V and J ends lost 2 bases and 8 bases respectively, with 15 bases between them. Germline CDR1 GTSNPN, CDR2 SVGIG (reference sequence). This CDR3 has 14 amino acids. The CDR3 DNA reads TGTGCCTGGAGTTACAGGGTGTTTGAGGAAAAACTGTTTTTT. Protein product: CAWSYRVFEEKLFF.

The table lists this clonotype with a few counts. The genes are TRBV9 and TRBJ2-5; D might be TRBD2 (5 bases). The CDR3 runs to 14 residues. CDR1 SGDLS and CDR2 YYNGEE come from the germline V gene. Trimming stripped 3 bases from V and 2 bases from J, with 11 bases between. The CDR3 protein is CASSGGSGQETQYF. DNA of the CDR3: TGTGCCAGCAGCGGAGGGAGCGGACAAGAGACCCAGTACTTC.

This clonotype has ten or more counts. The chain joins TRBV29-1 to TRBJ1-1, with D hard to call. Trimming took off 5 bases at V and 1 base at J, with 11 bases between the two ends. The germline V gene has CDR1 SQVTM and CDR2 ANQGSEA. The length of the CDR3 is 13 residues. CDR3 region: CSVSGRANTEAFF. The CDR3 DNA reads TGCAGCGTTTCCGGACGGGCGAACACTGAAGCTTTCTTT.

The chain employs TRBV20-1 and TRBJ2-3; D is perhaps TRBD2 (6 bases). Trimming cost V 4 bases and J 7 bases, with 18 bases left between them. Germline V lookup: CDR1 DFQATT, CDR2 SNEGSKA (reference sequence). The CDR3 covers 14 residues. The CDR3 region is CSATPGRGVNTQYF. DNA of the CDR3: TGCAGTGCTACCCCAGGGCGGGGAGTAAATACGCAGTATTTT.

The rearrangement uses TRBV7-2 and TRBJ2-1; D gene unclear. Per the germline V gene, CDR1 is SGHTA and CDR2 is FQGNSA. The CDR3 is 15 amino acids. V was clipped by 4 bases and J by 0 bases, with 10 bases between them. The CDR3 region is CASSSSANSYNEQFF. CDR3 bases: TGTGCCAGCAGCTCTTCGGCGAACTCCTACAATGAGCAGTTCTTC.